This section outlines one T cell receptor (beta chain) sequence together with its context. The V gene's germline CDR1 is LNHDA and CDR2 SQIVND (reference sequence). V lost 2 bases and J 6 bases, leaving 11 bases between the germline ends. The CDR3 loop spans 14 amino acids. Only CD45RO-negative cells positively selected for CCR7 counted as naive CD8 cells, so terminally differentiated effector memory CD45RA+ cells were excluded. The data originate from a study of shared clonotypes between healthy human individuals. This table comes from immunoSEQ multiplex PCR, and its TCRdb copy is limited to in-frame clones, with some not included. The table records a few million clones, just over 90% of them present only once.

What was sequenced was naive CD8+ T cells from PBMCs. The receptor was derived from a man younger than 30 in good health. Some clones in this sample may be carry-over from other donors' samples. The chain combines TRBV19 with TRBJ2-1; D possibly corresponds to TRBD2 (5 bases). CDR3 amino acids: CASSISSSGNEQFF. The CDR3 nucleotides read TGTGCCAGTAGTATAAGCTCCAGCGGCAATGAGCAGTTCTTC.